This T cell receptor beta chain was identified in a study of T cell responses to AZD1222 COVID-19 vaccine. Broader study findings: Spike-specific TCR repertoires showed rising breadth and depth after two AZD1222 doses. Clonal diversity may have been underestimated, and the donors were mostly white British, with more females than males. Targeting of unmutated variant regions was reportedly seen in nearly half of spike-specific TCRs.

The protocol was immunoSEQ multiplex PCR, while the TCRdb copy is restricted to in-frame clones and leaves out a portion. Of about 100,000 clones listed, roughly 91% are singletons. Worth noting for this clone: Its antigen is undetermined.

The V and J ends lost 5 bases and 1 base respectively, with 21 bases between them. CDR1 and CDR2 from the germline V gene are SGHAT and FQNNGV. The CDR3 contains 17 residues. The source of this sequence is an adult in good health. The specimen comprised peripheral blood, sampled on day 0 of AZD1222 vaccination. The J gene is TRBJ2-7, the V gene TRBV11-2; D might be TRBD2 (6 bases). The CDR3 nucleotides are TGTGCCAGCAGCCTCAGAATTGGAGGCGGGGAATCCTACGAGCAGTACTTC. It translates to CASSLRIGGGESYEQYF.